This TCR beta chain was captured in a study of blood T cell repertoires in COVID-19. On the study more broadly: There were acute and convalescent COVID-19 samples, and they came from the United States, Italy and Spain. In each case, the material was cDNA or gDNA derived from T cells, B-cell-depleted T cells, or PBMCs.

Followed over time, Seattle patients had been enrolled while infection was active. Worth noting for this clone: The germline gene is not matched at one end of the junction; a read error may be the cause.

The CDR3 runs 14 residues. The germline V gene has CDR1 KGHSH and CDR2 LQKENI. Produced via immunoSEQ multiplex PCR; TCRdb's table is partial and in-frame only. This table has 130,000 or so clones, roughly 89% appearing once. The sample taken for sequencing was peripheral blood. The chain carries TRBV18 and TRBJ1-6, with 9 bases aligning to TRBD1. The origin of this receptor is a man between 60 and 70 years old with COVID-19, enrolled during active disease. CDR3 sequence reads: CASSPPGQGSSLHF. The CDR3 DNA reads TGTGCCAGCTCACCACCGGGACAGGGTTCATCCCTCCACTTT.